Listed here are 18 T cell receptor beta chains from one sample, sequenced in a study of T cell changes during pregnancy in multiple sclerosis. TCRdb keeps only in-frame clones here, not all; method: immunoSEQ multiplex PCR. The sample has just under 40,000 clones, roughly nine tenths seen once. The sample in question was CD4+ T cells from peripheral blood mononuclear cells, obtained in the first trimester of pregnancy. These receptor sequences come from a female donor in good health, enrolled as a control in a pregnancy study.

The chain employs TRBV27 and TRBJ2-2, with unresolved D. Germline V gives CDR1 MNHEY, CDR2 SMNVEV (reference sequence). Deletions cut 5 bases from V and 5 bases from J, with 9 bases between. This CDR3 is 13 amino acids long. The CDR3 protein is CASSTSDTGELFF. In DNA, the CDR3 is TGTGCCAGCAGTACCAGTGATACCGGGGAGCTGTTTTTT.

CDR3: CASSPRGSTQGEKLFF. CDR3 DNA sequence: TGTGCCAGCTCACCACGGGGCAGTACTCAGGGAGAAAAACTGTTTTTT. The V and J genes are TRBV18 and TRBJ1-4; a weak D match, TRBD1 (5 bases). The germline V gene encodes CDR1 KGHSH and CDR2 LQKENI. V lost 1 base and J lost 8, with 17 bases in between. The CDR3 is made up of 16 amino acids.

The rearrangement uses TRBV19 and TRBJ1-2; 8 nucleotides line up with TRBD1. The CDR3 is 17 amino acids. CDR1 is LNHDA, CDR2 SQIVND, per germline (reference sequence). V gave up 3 bases and J gave up 3 bases; unmatched junction bases: 12. In DNA, the CDR3 is TGTGCCAGTAGTATTGTATTTCGCCAGGGGGCAGACTATGGCTACACCTTC. Protein product: CASSIVFRQGADYGYTF.

The CDR3 sequence is CATAELAMQGQFF. The CDR3 nucleotides are TGTGCCACCGCGGAGCTGGCAATGCAGGGGCAGTTCTTC. The V and J genes are TRBV6-5 and TRBJ2-1; the D gene is possibly TRBD1 (5 bases). Trimming left V 10 bases short and J 12 bases short, with 22 bases between. The length of the CDR3 is 13 residues. The germline gives CDR1 MNHEY, CDR2 SVGAGI.

This rearrangement joins TRBV4-1 to TRBJ1-2, with 11 bases lining up with TRBD1. Germline-derived CDR1 and CDR2 are MGHRA and YSYEKL. This CDR3 region has 17 residues. The junction had 8 bases not matched to a gene; V was cut back by 1 base and J by 4 bases. DNA of the CDR3: TGCGCCAGCAGCCAAGGAAGGACAGGGGGCGCAGGCTATGGCTACACCTTC. Translated, it gives CASSQGRTGGAGYGYTF.

CDR3 region: CSARLAGVGEQFF. CDR3 in DNA: TGCAGCGCTCGACTAGCGGGGGTAGGAGAGCAGTTCTTC. The V call is TRBV29-1, the J call TRBJ2-1, with TRBD2 identical over 12 bases. V was clipped by 7 bases and J by 10 bases; unmatched bases: 8. Germline CDR1 reads SQVTM; CDR2 reads ANQGSEA. The CDR3 is 13 residues long.

This chain links TRBV11-1 with TRBJ1-1; D is unclear. The germline V gene encodes CDR1 SGHAT and CDR2 FQDESV (reference sequence). The CDR3 is made up of 13 amino acids. Deletions cut 7 bases from V and 6 bases from J, with 15 bases between. CDR3 coding DNA: TGTGCCAGCACCCCGTGGGAGTACCCTGAAGCTTTCTTT. Protein sequence: CASTPWEYPEAFF.

The chain couples TRBV5-1 to TRBJ2-5, with a possible D match to TRBD1 (6 bases). Germline loops: CDR1 SGHRS, CDR2 YFSETQ. V was trimmed by 3 bases and J by 4 bases, leaving 13 bases between them. This CDR3 has 14 residues. The CDR3 reads CASSSGEGRETQYF. CDR3 coding DNA: TGCGCCAGCAGCTCAGGGGAAGGACGAGAGACCCAGTACTTC.

V is TRBV14 and J is TRBJ2-7; 9 nucleotides match TRBD2. With 6 bases clipped from V and 5 bases from J, the junction kept 5 bases outside the gene matches. Germline CDR1 and CDR2: SGHDN and FVKESK. CDR3 length equals 13 residues. The CDR3 reads CASRSSGGNEQYF. CDR3 DNA: TGTGCCAGCAGGTCCAGCGGGGGGAACGAGCAGTACTTC.

The chain combines TRBV7-9 with TRBJ2-3; D remains unclear. The CDR3 sequence is 11 residues long. Trimming removed 3 bases at V and 6 bases at J, with 4 bases between. CDR1 and CDR2 (germline): SEHNR, FQNEAQ (reference sequence). CDR3 loop: CASSLEDTQYF. The CDR3 DNA reads TGTGCCAGCAGCTTGGAGGATACGCAGTATTTT.

The chain employs TRBV4-2 and TRBJ1-3, with a weak D call TRBD1 (6 bases). Trimming cost V 2 bases and J 0 bases, with 11 bases left between them. Germline-derived CDR1 and CDR2 are LGHNA and YNFKEQ. This CDR3 region has 16 residues. This CDR3 reads CASSQSLQGSGNTIYF. The CDR3 DNA reads as TGTGCCAGCAGCCAAAGCCTACAGGGCTCTGGAAACACCATATATTTT.

The chain employs TRBV5-6 and TRBJ1-5, with TRBD1 as a possible D gene (6 bases). CDR1 SGHDT and CDR2 YYEEEE come from the germline V gene. V was trimmed by 0 bases and J by 15 bases, leaving 16 bases between them. The CDR3 runs to 13 residues. This CDR3 is CASSLGNRAPWHF. The CDR3 coding sequence is TGTGCCAGCAGCTTGGGGAACAGGGCGCCCTGGCATTTT. The whole variable domain, filled in from reference TRBV5-6 and TRBJ1-5, reads DAGVTQSPTHLIKTRGQQVTLRCSPKSGHDTVSWYQQALGQGPQFIFQYYEEEERQRGNFPDRFSGHQFPNYSSELNVNALLLGDSALYLCASSLGNRAPWHFGDGTRLSIL.

This sequence joins TRBV18 and TRBJ2-2; 7 positions agree with TRBD1. V was clipped by 3 bases and J by 0 bases; unmatched bases: 4. The CDR3 sequence is 16 residues long. The V gene's germline CDR1 is KGHSH and CDR2 LQKENI. The CDR3 DNA reads as TGTGCCAGCTCACCTCCGCAGGGGGCGAACACCGGGGAGCTGTTTTTT. It specifies CASSPPQGANTGELFF.

V is TRBV4-2 and J is TRBJ2-1; 10 bases are a match to TRBD2. In germline, CDR1 is LGHNA, CDR2 YNFKEQ. The CDR3 has 15 amino acids. The junction had 7 bases not matched to a gene; V was cut back by 5 bases and J by 6 bases. CDR3 amino acids: CASSSSGGEFNEQFF. The CDR3 DNA reads TGTGCCAGCAGCTCTAGCGGGGGTGAGTTCAATGAGCAGTTCTTC.

This clone was seen only once. This chain joins TRBV7-2 and TRBJ1-6; 7 bases fit TRBD1. CDR1 and CDR2 from the germline V gene are SGHTA and FQGNSA. With 5 bases clipped from V and 6 bases from J, the junction kept 4 bases outside the gene matches. The CDR3 is 14 amino acids. The CDR3: CASSTGQSNSPLHF. As DNA, the CDR3 is TGTGCCAGCAGCACGGGACAGTCTAATTCACCCCTCCACTTT. The full variable domain, in which reference TRBV7-2 and TRBJ1-6 provide the parts outside the CDR3, is GAGVSQSPSNKVTEKGKDVELRCDPISGHTALYWYRQSLGQGLEFLIYFQGNSAPDKSGLPSDRFSAERTGGSVSTLTIQRTQQEDSAVYLCASSTGQSNSPLHFGNGTRLTVT.

CDR3 sequence: CASSPIQGTKNTEAFF. The CDR3 region has the DNA TGTGCCAGTAGTCCTATTCAGGGCACTAAGAACACTGAAGCTTTCTTT. The chain links TRBV19 to TRBJ1-1, with TRBD1 as a possible D gene (5 bases). The V end lost 5 bases, the J end lost 1 base, and 17 bases lay between the germline ends. Germline CDR1 is LNHDA and CDR2 is SQIVND (reference sequence). CDR3 size: 16 residues.

The gene calls are TRBV5-6 and TRBJ2-2, with a possible D match to TRBD1 (6 bases). The CDR3 totals 19 residues. V lost 0 bases to trimming and J lost 2 bases, with 20 bases between them. The V gene's germline CDR1 is SGHDT and CDR2 YYEEEE. DNA of the CDR3: TGTGCCAGCAGCTTGGAGGGAACCCTCGAGGACAGAAACACCGGGGAGCTGTTTTTT. This codes for CASSLEGTLEDRNTGELFF.

The J gene is TRBJ2-1, the V gene TRBV7-2; D unresolved. Trimming cost V 5 bases and J 0 bases, with 11 bases left between them. Germline V gives CDR1 SGHTA, CDR2 FQGNSA. This CDR3 is 15 amino acids long. DNA of the CDR3: TGTGCCAGCAGCGTTACAATTAACTCCTACAATGAGCAGTTCTTC. This sequence encodes CASSVTINSYNEQFF.